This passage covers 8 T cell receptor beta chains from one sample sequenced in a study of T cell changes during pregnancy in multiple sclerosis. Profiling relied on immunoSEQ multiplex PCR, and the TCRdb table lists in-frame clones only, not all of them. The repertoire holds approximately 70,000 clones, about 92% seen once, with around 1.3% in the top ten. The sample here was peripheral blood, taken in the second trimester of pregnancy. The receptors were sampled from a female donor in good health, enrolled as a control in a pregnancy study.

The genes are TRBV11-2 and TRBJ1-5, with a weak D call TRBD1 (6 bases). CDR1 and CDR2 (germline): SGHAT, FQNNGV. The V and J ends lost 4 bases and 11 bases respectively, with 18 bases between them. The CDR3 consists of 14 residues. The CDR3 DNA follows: TGTGCCAGCAGCTCCCTTAAGGGGGGAGGGACCCAGCATTTT. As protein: CASSSLKGGGTQHF.

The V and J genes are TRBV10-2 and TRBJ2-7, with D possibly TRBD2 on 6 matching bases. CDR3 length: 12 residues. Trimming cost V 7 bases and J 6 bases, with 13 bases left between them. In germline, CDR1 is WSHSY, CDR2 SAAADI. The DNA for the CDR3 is TGCGCCAGCACCCGAACCGGGGGCGAGCAGTACTTC. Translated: CASTRTGGEQYF.

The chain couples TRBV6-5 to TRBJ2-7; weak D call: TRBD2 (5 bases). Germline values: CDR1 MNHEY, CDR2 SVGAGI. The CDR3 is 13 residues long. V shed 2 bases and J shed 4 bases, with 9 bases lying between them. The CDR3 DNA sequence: TGTGCCAGCAGTTACCCCCCGGGGTACGAGCAGTACTTC. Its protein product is CASSYPPGYEQYF.

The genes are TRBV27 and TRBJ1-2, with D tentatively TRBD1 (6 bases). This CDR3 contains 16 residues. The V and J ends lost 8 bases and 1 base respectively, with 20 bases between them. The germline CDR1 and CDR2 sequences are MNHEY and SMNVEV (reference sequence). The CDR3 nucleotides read TGTGCCAGCGCGAGCCAGGGGTTTTTCGGTAACTATGGCTACACCTTC. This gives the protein CASASQGFFGNYGYTF.

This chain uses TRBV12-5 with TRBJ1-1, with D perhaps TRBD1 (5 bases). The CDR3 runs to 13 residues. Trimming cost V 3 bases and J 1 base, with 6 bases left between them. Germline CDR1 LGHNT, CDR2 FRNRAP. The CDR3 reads CASGFGGNTEAFF. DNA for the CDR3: TGTGCTAGTGGTTTCGGGGGGAACACTGAAGCTTTCTTT. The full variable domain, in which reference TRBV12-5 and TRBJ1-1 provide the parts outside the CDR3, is DARVTQTPRHKVTEMGQEVTMRCQPILGHNTVFWYRQTMMQGLELLAYFRNRAPLDDSGMPKDRFSAEMPDATLATLKIQPSEPRDSAVYFCASGFGGNTEAFFGQGTRLTVV.

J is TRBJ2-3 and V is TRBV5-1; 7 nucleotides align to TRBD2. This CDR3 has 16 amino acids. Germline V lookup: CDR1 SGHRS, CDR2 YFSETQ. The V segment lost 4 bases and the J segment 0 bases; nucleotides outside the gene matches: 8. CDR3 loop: CASSRRGGPSTDTQYF. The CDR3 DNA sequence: TGCGCCAGCAGCCGTCGCGGGGGACCTAGCACAGATACGCAGTATTTT.

The CDR3 bases are TGTGCCAGCAGCCTGCGTGGGGGGGAGACCCAGTACTTC. Encoded protein: CASSLRGGETQYF. V and J are TRBV5-4 and TRBJ2-5, with D possibly matching TRBD2 (6 bases). The CDR3 contains 13 residues. The V gene's germline CDR1 is SGHNT and CDR2 YYREEE (reference sequence). Trimming shortened V by 4 bases and J by 5 bases, and 12 bases separated the two germline ends.

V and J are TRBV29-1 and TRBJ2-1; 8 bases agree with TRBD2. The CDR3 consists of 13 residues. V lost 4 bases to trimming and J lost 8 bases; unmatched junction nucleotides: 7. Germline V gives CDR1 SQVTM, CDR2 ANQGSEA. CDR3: CSVVVSGNYEQFF. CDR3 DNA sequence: TGCAGCGTTGTTGTTAGCGGGAATTATGAGCAGTTCTTC.